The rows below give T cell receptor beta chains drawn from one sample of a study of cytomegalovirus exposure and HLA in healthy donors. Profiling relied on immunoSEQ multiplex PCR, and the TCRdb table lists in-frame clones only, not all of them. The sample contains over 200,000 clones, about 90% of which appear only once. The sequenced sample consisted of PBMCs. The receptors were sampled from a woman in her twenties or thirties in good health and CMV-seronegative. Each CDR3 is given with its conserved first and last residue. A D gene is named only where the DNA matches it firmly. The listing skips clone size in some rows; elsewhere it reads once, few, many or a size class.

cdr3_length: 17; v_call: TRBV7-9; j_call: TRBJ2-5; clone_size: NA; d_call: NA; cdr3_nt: TGTGCCAGCAGCACCCAAAGCCAGGGACGGTACCAAGAGACCCAGTACTTC; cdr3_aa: CASSTQSQGRYQETQYF
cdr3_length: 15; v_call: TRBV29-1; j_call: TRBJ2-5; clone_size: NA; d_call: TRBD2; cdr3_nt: TGCACCACTATCGGGCTGGGACTAAAGTCGGGGACCCAGTACTTC; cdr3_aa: CTTIGLGLKSGTQYF
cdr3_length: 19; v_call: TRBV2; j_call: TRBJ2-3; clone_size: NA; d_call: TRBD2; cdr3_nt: TGTGCCAGCAGTGAAGCCACCGGGACTAGCGGGAGAAGGACAGATACGCAGTATTTT; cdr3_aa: CASSEATGTSGRRTDTQYF
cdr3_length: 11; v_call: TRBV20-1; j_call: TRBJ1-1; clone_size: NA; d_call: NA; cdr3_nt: TGCAGTGCATATTTGAACACTGAAGCTTTCTTT; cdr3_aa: CSAYLNTEAFF
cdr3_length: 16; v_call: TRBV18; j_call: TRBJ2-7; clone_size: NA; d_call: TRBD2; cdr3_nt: TGTGCCAGCTCACCACTTTCGAGCGGGAGCGGGCACGAGCAGTACTTC; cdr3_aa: CASSPLSSGSGHEQYF
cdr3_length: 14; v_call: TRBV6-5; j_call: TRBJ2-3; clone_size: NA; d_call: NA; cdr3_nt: TGTGCCAGCAGGGTAGCAGGGGGGGGCTATACGCAGTATTTT; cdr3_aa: CASRVAGGGYTQYF
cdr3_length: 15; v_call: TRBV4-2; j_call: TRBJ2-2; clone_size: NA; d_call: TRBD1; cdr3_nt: TGTGCCAGCAGCGGACAGGGGGCGGACACCGGGGAGCTGTTTTTT; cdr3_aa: CASSGQGADTGELFF
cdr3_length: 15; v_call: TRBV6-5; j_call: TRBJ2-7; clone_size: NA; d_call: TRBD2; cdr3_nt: TGTGCCAGCAGTTACACTAGCGGGAGATACTACGAGCAGTACTTC; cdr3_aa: CASSYTSGRYYEQYF
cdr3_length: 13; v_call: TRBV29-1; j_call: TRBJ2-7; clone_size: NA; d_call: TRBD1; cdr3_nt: TGCAGCGGTGCCGGGACAGGGGTCAACGAGCAGTACTTC; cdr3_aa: CSGAGTGVNEQYF
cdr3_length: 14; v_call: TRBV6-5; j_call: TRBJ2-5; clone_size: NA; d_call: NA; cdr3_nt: TGTGCCAGCAGTTACTCTTTACATGGTGAGACCCAGTACTTC; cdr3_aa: CASSYSLHGETQYF
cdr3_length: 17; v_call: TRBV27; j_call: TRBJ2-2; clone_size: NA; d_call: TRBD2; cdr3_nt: TGTGCCAGCAGTTTACGTGGGACTAGCGGGATCCCCGGGGAGCTGTTTTTT; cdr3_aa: CASSLRGTSGIPGELFF
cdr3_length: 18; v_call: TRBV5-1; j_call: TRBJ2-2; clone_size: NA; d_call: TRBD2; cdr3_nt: TGCGCCAGCAGCTCCGGACTAGCGGGGGGACGTTACACCGGGGAGCTGTTTTTT; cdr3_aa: CASSSGLAGGRYTGELFF
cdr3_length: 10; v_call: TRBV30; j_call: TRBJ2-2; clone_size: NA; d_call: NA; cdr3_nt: TGTGCCTGGAGATCCGGGGAGCTGTTTTTT; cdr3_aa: CAWRSGELFF
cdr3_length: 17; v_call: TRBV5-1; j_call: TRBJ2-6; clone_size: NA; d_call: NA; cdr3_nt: TGCGCCAGCAGCCTTGGGAGCCTCACAGCTGGGGCCAACGTCCTGACTTTC; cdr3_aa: CASSLGSLTAGANVLTF
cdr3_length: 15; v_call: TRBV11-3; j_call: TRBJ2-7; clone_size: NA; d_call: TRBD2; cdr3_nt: TGTGCCAGCAGCTTAGATCCCGGAGCGGGAGAGAAGCAGTACTTC; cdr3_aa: CASSLDPGAGEKQYF
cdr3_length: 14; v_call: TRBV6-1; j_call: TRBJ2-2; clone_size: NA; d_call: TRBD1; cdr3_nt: TGTGCCAGCAGTGACTGGGACAGCACCGGGGAGCTGTTTTTT; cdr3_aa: CASSDWDSTGELFF
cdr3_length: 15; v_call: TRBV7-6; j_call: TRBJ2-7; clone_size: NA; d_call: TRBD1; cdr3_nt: TGTGCCAGCAGCTTAAGACAGGGGAACTCCTACGAGCAGTACTTC; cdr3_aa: CASSLRQGNSYEQYF
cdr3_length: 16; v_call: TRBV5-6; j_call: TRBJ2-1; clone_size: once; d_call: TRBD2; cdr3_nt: TGTGCCAGCAGCTTCCCCGGGACTAGCGGGGTCATTGAGCAGTTCTTC; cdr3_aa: CASSFPGTSGVIEQFF
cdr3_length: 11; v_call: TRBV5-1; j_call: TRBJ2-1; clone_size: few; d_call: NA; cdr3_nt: TGCGCCAGCAGCTTCTCCGATGAGCAGTTCTTC; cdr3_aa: CASSFSDEQFF
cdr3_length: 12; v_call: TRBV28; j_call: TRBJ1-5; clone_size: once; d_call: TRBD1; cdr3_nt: TGTGCCAGCAGTTTAGGGGACAGGACCCAGCATTTT; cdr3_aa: CASSLGDRTQHF
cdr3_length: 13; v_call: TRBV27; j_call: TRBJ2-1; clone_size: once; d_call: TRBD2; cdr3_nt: TGTGCCAGCGGGCGGGAGTCCTACAATGAGCAGTTCTTC; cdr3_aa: CASGRESYNEQFF
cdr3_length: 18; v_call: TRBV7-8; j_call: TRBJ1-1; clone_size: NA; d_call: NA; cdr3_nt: TGTGCCAGCGGGCCGGGTGTAGGGGCACCGGGACCGAACACTGAAGCTTTCTTT; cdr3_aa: CASGPGVGAPGPNTEAFF
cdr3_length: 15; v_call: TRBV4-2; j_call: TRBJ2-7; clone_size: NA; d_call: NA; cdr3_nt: TGTGCCAGCAGCCAAGATGTAACAGGCTCCTACGAGCAGTACTTC; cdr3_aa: CASSQDVTGSYEQYF
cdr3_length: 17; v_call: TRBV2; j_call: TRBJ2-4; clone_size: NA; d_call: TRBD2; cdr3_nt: TGTGCCAGCAGTGATCAAGCGGGAGGGCCTAATGCAAACATTCAGTACTTC; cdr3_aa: CASSDQAGGPNANIQYF
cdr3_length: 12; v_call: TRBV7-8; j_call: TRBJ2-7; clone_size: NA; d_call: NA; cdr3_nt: TGTGCCAGCAGCTTCAGGGGCTACGAGCAGTACTTC; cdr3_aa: CASSFRGYEQYF
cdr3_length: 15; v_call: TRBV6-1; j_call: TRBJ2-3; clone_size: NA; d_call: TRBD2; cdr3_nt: TGTGCCAGCAGGACCGGGACTAGGAACACAGATACGCAGTATTTT; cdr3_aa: CASRTGTRNTDTQYF
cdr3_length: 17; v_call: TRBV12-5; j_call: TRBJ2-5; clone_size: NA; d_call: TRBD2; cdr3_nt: TGTGCTAGTGGTTTTGACCTAGCGGGCCTGTACCAAGAGACCCAGTACTTC; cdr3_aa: CASGFDLAGLYQETQYF
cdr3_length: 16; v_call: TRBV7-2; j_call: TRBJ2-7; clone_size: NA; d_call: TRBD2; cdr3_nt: TGTGCCAGCAGCTTAGTTGGACTAGCGATAATCTACGAGCAGTACTTC; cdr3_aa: CASSLVGLAIIYEQYF
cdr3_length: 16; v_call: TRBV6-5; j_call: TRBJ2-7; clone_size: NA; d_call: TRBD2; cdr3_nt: TGTGCCAGCAGTTACTCTCCGGTAGGCGGGAGCTACGAGCAGTACTTC; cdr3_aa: CASSYSPVGGSYEQYF
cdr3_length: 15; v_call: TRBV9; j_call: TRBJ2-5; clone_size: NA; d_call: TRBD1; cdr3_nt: TGTGCCAGCAGCGTCGCAGGGGGCATGTTGGAGACCCAGTACTTC; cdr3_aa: CASSVAGGMLETQYF
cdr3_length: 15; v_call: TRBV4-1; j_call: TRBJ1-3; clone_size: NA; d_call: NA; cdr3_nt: TGCGCCAGCAGCCAAGACGGATACTCTGGAAACACCATATATTTT; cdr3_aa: CASSQDGYSGNTIYF
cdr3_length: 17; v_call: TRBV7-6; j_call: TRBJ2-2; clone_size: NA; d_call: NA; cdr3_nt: TGTGCCAGCAGCCGGACAGAGAAAAACCCGAACACCGGGGAGCTGTTTTTT; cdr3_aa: CASSRTEKNPNTGELFF
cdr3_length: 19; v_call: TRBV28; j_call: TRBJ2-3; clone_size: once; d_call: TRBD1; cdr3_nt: TGTGCCAGCAGCTCTTGGGGTACAGGGGGCGACGGAAGCACAGATACGCAGTATTTT; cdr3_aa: CASSSWGTGGDGSTDTQYF
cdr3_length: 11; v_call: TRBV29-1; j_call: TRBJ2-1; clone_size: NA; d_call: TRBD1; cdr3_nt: TGCAGCGGCTCAGGGGGCTATGAGCAGTTCTTC; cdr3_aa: CSGSGGYEQFF
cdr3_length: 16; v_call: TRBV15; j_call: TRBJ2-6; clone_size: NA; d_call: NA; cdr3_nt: TGTGCCACCAGCAGAGTGTTGGGGTCCGGGGCCAACGTCCTGACTTTC; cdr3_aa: CATSRVLGSGANVLTF
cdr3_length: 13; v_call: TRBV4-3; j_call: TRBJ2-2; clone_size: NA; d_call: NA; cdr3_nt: TGCGCCAGCAGCCATGGGCCTGTAGGGGAGCTGTTTTTT; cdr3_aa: CASSHGPVGELFF
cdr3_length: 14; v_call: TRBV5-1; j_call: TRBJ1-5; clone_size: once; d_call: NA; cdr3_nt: TGCGCCAGCAGCAGGGGAGGAGGCAATCAGCCCCAGCATTTT; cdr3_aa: CASSRGGGNQPQHF
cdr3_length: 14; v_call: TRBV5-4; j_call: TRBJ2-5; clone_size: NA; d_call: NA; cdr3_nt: TGTGCCAGCAGCAGGGACCAGATCCAAGAGACCCAGTACTTC; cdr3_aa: CASSRDQIQETQYF
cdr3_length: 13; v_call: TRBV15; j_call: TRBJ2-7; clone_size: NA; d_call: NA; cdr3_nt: TGTGCCACCAGCACTGAGCGGTCCTACGAGCAGTACTTC; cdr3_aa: CATSTERSYEQYF
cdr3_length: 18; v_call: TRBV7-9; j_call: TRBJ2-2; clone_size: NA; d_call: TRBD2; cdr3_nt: TGTGCCAGCAGCTTAGATAGTGGTAGCGGGAGAAACACCGGGGAGCTGTTTTTT; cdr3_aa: CASSLDSGSGRNTGELFF
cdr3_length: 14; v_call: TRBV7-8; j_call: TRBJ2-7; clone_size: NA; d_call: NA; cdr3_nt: TGTGCCAGCAGCTTATCCCGGACAGCCTACGAGCAGTACTTC; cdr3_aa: CASSLSRTAYEQYF
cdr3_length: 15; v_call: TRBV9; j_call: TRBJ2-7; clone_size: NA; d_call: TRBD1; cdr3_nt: TGTGCCAGCAGCGCCTCACCGGGACAGGGTTACGAGCAGTACTTC; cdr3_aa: CASSASPGQGYEQYF
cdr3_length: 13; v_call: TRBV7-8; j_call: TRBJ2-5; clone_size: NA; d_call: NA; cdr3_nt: TGTGCCAGCAGCACCCCTAGTGGGGAGACCCAGTACTTC; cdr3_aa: CASSTPSGETQYF
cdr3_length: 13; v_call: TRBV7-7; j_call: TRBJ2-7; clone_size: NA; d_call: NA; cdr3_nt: TGTGCCAGCAGCCCGGGGTCTACGTACGAGCAGTACTTC; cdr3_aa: CASSPGSTYEQYF
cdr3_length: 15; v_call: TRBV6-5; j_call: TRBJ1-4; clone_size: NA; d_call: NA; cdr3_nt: TGTGCCAGCAGTGGTTTTGGGGGGCGCACTGAAAAACTGTTTTTT; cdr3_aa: CASSGFGGRTEKLFF
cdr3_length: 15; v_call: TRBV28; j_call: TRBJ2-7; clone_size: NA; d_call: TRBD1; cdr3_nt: TGTGCCAGCACCGAATACGGGACAGGGGTCTACGAGCAGTACTTC; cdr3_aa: CASTEYGTGVYEQYF
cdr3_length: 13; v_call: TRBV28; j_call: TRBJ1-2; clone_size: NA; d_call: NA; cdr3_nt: TGTGCCAGCAGTTTACGCATCAGGAATGGCTACACCTTC; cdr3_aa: CASSLRIRNGYTF
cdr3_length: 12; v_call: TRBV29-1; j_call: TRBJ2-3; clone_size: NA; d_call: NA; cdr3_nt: TGCAGCGGGCGGGCAGGGACAGATACGCAGTATTTT; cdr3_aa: CSGRAGTDTQYF